Below, 23 T cell receptor beta chains from the same sample are listed, as sequenced in a study of response to subunit inactivated influenza vaccine. Each CDR3 protein is one row after TCRdb ran MiXCR on the RT-PCR reads. The table records 650,000 to 700,000 distinct CDR3 sequences, about a sixth of them present only once. The sample consisted of PBMCs from blood, taken roughly 13 days after vaccination. These receptors all come from a man in his fifties who received an inactivated influenza vaccine.

This clonotype was detected a few times. The chain employs TRBV27 and TRBJ2-7; TRBD1 might be the D (6 bases). The V gene's germline CDR1 is MNHEY and CDR2 SMNVEV (reference sequence). The CDR3 is 14 amino acids. V was shortened by 6 bases and J by 0 bases, with 12 bases between the two germline ends. CDR3 nucleotides: TGTGCCAGCAGGAGGGACACCACCTCCTACGAGCAGTACTTC. It yields the protein CASRRDTTSYEQYF.

This clonotype was detected only a few times. The chain joins TRBV12-3 or TRBV12-4 to TRBJ2-7; D may be TRBD1 or TRBD2 (5 bases each). V was pared by 4 bases and J by 3 bases, with 13 bases between. CDR3 length equals 14 residues. The CDR3: CASSSSGTLYEQYF. CDR3 coding DNA: TGTGCCAGCAGTTCGTCCGGGACCCTCTACGAGCAGTACTTC.

This chain joins TRBV29-1 and TRBJ2-5; D perhaps matches TRBD2 (6 bases). Germline V gene sequence: CDR1 SQVTM, CDR2 ANQGSEA. Trimming shortened V by 5 bases and J by 5 bases, and 18 bases separated the two germline ends. CDR3 length equals 14 residues. CDR3 DNA: TGCAGCGTTTTATGGCGGGGAAGGAGGGAGACCCAGTACTTC. As protein: CSVLWRGRRETQYF.

Concerning this clonotype itself: A much larger clone is a single base away; this may be a read error. The CDR3 DNA is TGCGCCAGCAGTACAGGGGTTGAAAGAAAGTCACCCCTCCACTTT. Translation: CASSTGVERKSPLHF. The J gene is TRBJ1-6, the V gene TRBV10-2; 7 positions match TRBD1. V shed 5 bases, J shed 10 bases, and the junction held 11 bases outside the gene matches. The CDR3 totals 15 residues. Germline lookup yields CDR1 WSHSY and CDR2 SAAADI.

The CDR3 region is CASSIGRALSEQYF. In DNA form, the CDR3 reads TGTGCCAGCAGCATCGGAAGGGCCCTCTCCGAGCAGTACTTC. V gene TRBV7-2 combines with J gene TRBJ2-7; D remains unclear. This CDR3 region has 14 residues. Germline lookup yields CDR1 SGHTA and CDR2 FQGNSA. The germline V and J ends were trimmed by 5 bases and 6 bases, with 17 bases remaining between them.

V is TRBV7-6 and J is TRBJ1-1; tentative D call: TRBD1 (5 bases). Trimming cost V 5 bases and J 3 bases, with 19 bases left between them. CDR3 length: 16 amino acids. Germline assignment: CDR1 SGHVS and CDR2 FNYEAQ. In DNA form, the CDR3 reads TGTGCCAGCAGCCCAACGGGTCCCGGGACCCACACTGAAGCTTTCTTT. As protein: CASSPTGPGTHTEAFF.

This clonotype was seen a handful of times. The rearrangement joins TRBV24-1 to TRBJ2-2; a possible D gene is TRBD1 (6 bases). Germline assignment: CDR1 KGHDR and CDR2 SFDVKD. Trimming cost V 3 bases and J 3 bases, with 16 bases left between them. There are 17 residues in the CDR3. CDR3 nucleotides: TGTGCCACCAGTGATGCCGACAGGACCTCCTACACCGGGGAGCTGTTTTTT. This gives the protein CATSDADRTSYTGELFF.

The chain combines TRBV12-3 or TRBV12-4 with TRBJ2-5; 10 positions agree with TRBD2. V dropped 3 bases and J dropped 5; count of bases not matched to a gene: 9. The CDR3 totals 16 residues. CDR3 protein: CASSLAPQAGGETQYF. The CDR3 DNA is TGTGCCAGCAGTTTGGCCCCCCAAGCGGGAGGGGAGACCCAGTACTTC.

CDR3 sequence reads: CARGARSRSDTQYF. In DNA form, the CDR3 reads TGTGCCAGGGGAGCGAGGTCGAGATCAGATACGCAGTATTTT. This sequence joins TRBV7-8 and TRBJ2-3; D is possibly TRBD2 (5 bases). The CDR3 spans 14 residues. The germline gives CDR1 SGHVS, CDR2 FQNEAQ. V was trimmed by 9 bases and J by 4 bases, leaving 17 bases between them.

This clonotype occurred a few times. J is TRBJ1-4 and V is TRBV9, with 7 bases identical to TRBD1. J gave up 4 bases and V 4 bases, and 4 bases lay outside the gene matches. The V gene's germline CDR1 is SGDLS and CDR2 YYNGEE. This CDR3 is built from 14 residues. The chain's CDR3 is CASSLQGVNEKLFF. As DNA, the CDR3 is TGTGCCAGCAGCCTCCAGGGGGTTAATGAAAAACTGTTTTTT.

The gene calls are TRBV4-2 and TRBJ2-7; either TRBD1 or TRBD2 may fit D (6 bases each). From germline, CDR1 is LGHNA and CDR2 YNFKEQ. V was pared by 5 bases and J by 1 base, with 12 bases between. This CDR3 spans 14 amino acids. CDR3 region: CASSEGDWSYEQYF. CDR3 nucleotides: TGTGCCAGCAGCGAGGGGGACTGGTCCTACGAGCAGTACTTC.

V gene TRBV5-1 combines with J gene TRBJ1-5; no firm D call. Germline V gene sequence: CDR1 SGHRS, CDR2 YFSETQ. The CDR3 consists of 16 residues. V was clipped by 0 bases and J by 2 bases, with 12 bases between them. The CDR3 DNA reads TGCGCCAGCAGCTTGGATGGCTCTCTGGGCAATCAGCCCCAGCATTTT. Translation gives CASSLDGSLGNQPQHF.

The J gene is TRBJ1-5, the V gene TRBV20-1; possibly TRBD1 for D (6 bases). V lost 3 bases and J 3 bases, leaving 12 bases between the germline ends. This CDR3 comprises 14 residues. The germline V gene has CDR1 DFQATT and CDR2 SNEGSKA (reference sequence). The CDR3 DNA is TGCAGTGCTAGTACAGGGAACCTCAATCAGCCCCAGCATTTT. It encodes CSASTGNLNQPQHF.

This clonotype was picked up a small number of times. CDR3: CASSLNTGGGAYNEQFF. CDR3 nucleotide sequence: TGTGCCAGCAGCTTAAACACTGGCGGGGGGGCCTACAATGAGCAGTTCTTC. J is TRBJ2-1 and V is TRBV11-2, with 9 bases matching TRBD2. This CDR3 is 17 amino acids long. The V segment lost 2 bases and the J segment 2 bases; nucleotides outside the gene matches: 7. CDR1 is SGHAT and CDR2 is FQNNGV in the germline V gene.

The V gene is TRBV5-1, the J gene TRBJ1-1; D call uncertain. Germline assignment: CDR1 SGHRS and CDR2 YFSETQ. The CDR3 sequence is 14 residues long. The ends were cut back, 5 bases at V and 1 base at J, with 12 bases in the middle. CDR3 bases: TGCGCCAGCAGATATATGGGTGGGAACACTGAAGCTTTCTTT. It is translated as CASRYMGGNTEAFF.

This clonotype came up many times. The gene calls are TRBV5-1 and TRBJ2-6; D unresolved. Germline V CDR1 and CDR2: SGHRS, YFSETQ. This CDR3 is 16 amino acids long. V lost 0 bases to trimming and J lost 0 bases, with 7 bases between them. The CDR3 nucleotides are TGCGCCAGCAGCTTGGCCGTATTCTCTGGGGCCAACGTCCTGACTTTC. Its protein is CASSLAVFSGANVLTF. The whole variable domain, remainder taken from reference TRBV5-1 and TRBJ2-6, is KAGVTQTPRYLIKTRGQQVTLSCSPISGHRSVSWYQQTPGQGLQFLFEYFSETQRNKGNFPGRFSGRQFSNSRSEMNVSTLELGDSALYLCASSLAVFSGANVLTFGAGSRLTVL.

This clonotype was seen only a few times. V gene TRBV4-3 combines with J gene TRBJ2-7; no firm D call. Germline CDR1 and CDR2: LGHNA and YSLEER. V was clipped by 0 bases and J by 2 bases, with 11 bases between them. The CDR3 loop spans 15 amino acids. CDR3 in amino acids: CASSQDLSPTYEQYF. CDR3 DNA: TGCGCCAGCAGCCAAGATCTTAGCCCCACCTACGAGCAGTACTTC.

The V and J genes are TRBV12-3 or TRBV12-4 and TRBJ2-7; a weak D match, TRBD2 (7 bases). The CDR3 has 14 amino acids. The V end was cut by 6 bases, the J end by 2 bases, with 14 bases between. CDR3 bases: TGTGCCAGCAGAGAAAGGGGGGGAACCTACGAGCAGTACTTC. It is translated as CASRERGGTYEQYF.

This clonotype has only a few counts. The V gene is TRBV5-5, the J gene TRBJ2-1; TRBD2 might be the D (6 bases). Germline assignment: CDR1 SGHKS and CDR2 YYEKEE (reference sequence). Trimming pared 3 bases from V and 4 bases from J, leaving 14 bases between. The CDR3 totals 15 residues. DNA for the CDR3: TGTGCCAGCAGCTCCCAGCCGGGACTTTACAATGAGCAGTTCTTC. Translation: CASSSQPGLYNEQFF.

The rearrangement links TRBV30 to TRBJ1-2; D gene uncertain. Germline lookup yields CDR1 GTSNPN and CDR2 SVGIG (reference sequence). The CDR3 runs to 11 residues. V lost 2 bases, J lost 7 bases, and 8 bases lay in between. The CDR3 region is CAWSTPAGYTF. The CDR3 coding sequence is TGTGCCTGGAGTACACCTGCTGGCTACACCTTC.

This clonotype was seen more than once but under ten times. The J gene is TRBJ2-6, the V gene TRBV12-3 or TRBV12-4; no reliable D call. Trimming cost V 5 bases and J 0 bases, with 2 bases left between them. The CDR3 length is 13 residues. This CDR3 reads CASSHSGANVLTF. The CDR3 coding sequence is TGTGCCAGCAGTCACTCTGGGGCCAACGTCCTGACTTTC.

The chain is built from TRBV6-2 or TRBV6-3 and TRBJ2-1, with D tentatively TRBD1 (5 bases). Between the trimmed V and J ends, which lost 0 bases and 8 bases, there was a span of 14 bases. The CDR3 spans 15 residues. Per germline, CDR1 MNHEY and CDR2 SVGEGT. The CDR3 here is CASSYSWGPLYEQFF. Here the CDR3 DNA reads TGTGCCAGCAGTTACTCCTGGGGCCCGTTGTATGAGCAGTTCTTC.

This clonotype was counted between two and nine times. The J gene is TRBJ1-1, the V gene TRBV12-3 or TRBV12-4, with 8 bases fitting TRBD1. The V and J ends lost 7 bases and 4 bases, in that order; junction bases with no gene match: 8. CDR3 length: 14 residues. The DNA for the CDR3 is TGTGCCAGCAATATTGGACAGGGACTCACTGAAGCTTTCTTT. Its protein product is CASNIGQGLTEAFF.